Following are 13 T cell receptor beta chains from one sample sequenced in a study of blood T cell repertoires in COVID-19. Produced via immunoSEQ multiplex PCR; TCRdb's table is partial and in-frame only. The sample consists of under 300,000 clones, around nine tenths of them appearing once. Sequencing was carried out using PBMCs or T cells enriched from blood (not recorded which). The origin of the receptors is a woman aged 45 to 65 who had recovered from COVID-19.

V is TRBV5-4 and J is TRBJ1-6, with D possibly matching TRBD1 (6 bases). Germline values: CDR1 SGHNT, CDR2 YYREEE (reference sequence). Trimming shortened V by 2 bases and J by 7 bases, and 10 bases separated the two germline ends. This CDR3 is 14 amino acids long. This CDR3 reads CASSLGQLNSPLHF. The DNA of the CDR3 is TGTGCCAGCAGCTTAGGACAGTTGAATTCACCCCTCCACTTT.

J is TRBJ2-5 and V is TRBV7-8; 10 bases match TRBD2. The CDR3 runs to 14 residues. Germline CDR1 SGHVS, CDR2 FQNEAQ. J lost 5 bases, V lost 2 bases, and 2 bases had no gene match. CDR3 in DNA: TGTGCCAGCAGCTTAAGTAGCGGGAGGGAGACCCAGTACTTC. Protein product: CASSLSSGRETQYF.

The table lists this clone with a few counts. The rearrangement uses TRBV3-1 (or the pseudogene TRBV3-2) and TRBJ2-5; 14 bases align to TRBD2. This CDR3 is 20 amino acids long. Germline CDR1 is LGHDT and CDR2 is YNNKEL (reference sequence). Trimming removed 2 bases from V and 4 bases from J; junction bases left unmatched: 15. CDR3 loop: CASSQKGPGLAGEVGETQYF. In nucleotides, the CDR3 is TGTGCCAGCAGCCAAAAGGGTCCGGGACTAGCGGGAGAGGTTGGAGAGACCCAGTACTTC.

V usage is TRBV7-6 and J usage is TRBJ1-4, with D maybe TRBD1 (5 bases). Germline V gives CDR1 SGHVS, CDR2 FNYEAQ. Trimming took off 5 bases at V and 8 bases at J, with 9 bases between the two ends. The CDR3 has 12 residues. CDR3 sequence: CASSRWGEKLFF. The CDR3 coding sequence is TGTGCCAGCAGCCGCTGGGGCGAAAAACTGTTTTTT.

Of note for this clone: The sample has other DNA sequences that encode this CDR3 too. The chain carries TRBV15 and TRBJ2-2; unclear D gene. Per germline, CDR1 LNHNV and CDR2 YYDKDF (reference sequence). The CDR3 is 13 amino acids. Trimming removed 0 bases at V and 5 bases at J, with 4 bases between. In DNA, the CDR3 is TGTGCCACCAGCAGAGATCTTACCGGGGAGCTGTTTTTT. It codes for CATSRDLTGELFF.

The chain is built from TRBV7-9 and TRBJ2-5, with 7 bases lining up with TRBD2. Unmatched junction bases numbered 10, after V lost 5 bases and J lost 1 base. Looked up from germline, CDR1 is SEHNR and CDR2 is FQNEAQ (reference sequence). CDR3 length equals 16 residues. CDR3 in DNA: TGTGCCAGCAGCCCCAGCGGGACTGGGGCCCAAGAGACCCAGTACTTC. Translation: CASSPSGTGAQETQYF.

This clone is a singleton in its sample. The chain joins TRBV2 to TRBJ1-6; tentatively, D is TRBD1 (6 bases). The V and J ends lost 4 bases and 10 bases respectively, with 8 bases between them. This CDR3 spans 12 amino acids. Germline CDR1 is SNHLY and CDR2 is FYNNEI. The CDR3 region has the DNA TGTGCCAGCAGTGCTACAGGGTCACCCCTCCACTTT. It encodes CASSATGSPLHF.

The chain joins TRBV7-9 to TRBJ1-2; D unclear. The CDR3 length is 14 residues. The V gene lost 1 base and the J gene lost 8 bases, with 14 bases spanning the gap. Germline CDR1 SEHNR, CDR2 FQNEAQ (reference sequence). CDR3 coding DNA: TGTGCCAGCAGCTTAGATCAATACGGGAGCGGCTACACCTTC. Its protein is CASSLDQYGSGYTF.

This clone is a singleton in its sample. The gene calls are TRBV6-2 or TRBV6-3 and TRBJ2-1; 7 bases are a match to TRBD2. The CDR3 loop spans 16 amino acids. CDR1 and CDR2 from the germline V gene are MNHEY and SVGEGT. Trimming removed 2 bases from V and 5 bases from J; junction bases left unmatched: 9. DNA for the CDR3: TGTGCCAGCAGTTACGGGAGCGGGACTGTAGACAATGAGCAGTTCTTC. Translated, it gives CASSYGSGTVDNEQFF.

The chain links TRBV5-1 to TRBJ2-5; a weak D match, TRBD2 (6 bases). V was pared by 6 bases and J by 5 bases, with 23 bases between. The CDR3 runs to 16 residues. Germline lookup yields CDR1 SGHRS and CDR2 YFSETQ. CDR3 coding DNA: TGCGCCAGCACTCTGCGGGGCTACTCGGGGAGGGAGACCCAGTACTTC. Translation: CASTLRGYSGRETQYF.

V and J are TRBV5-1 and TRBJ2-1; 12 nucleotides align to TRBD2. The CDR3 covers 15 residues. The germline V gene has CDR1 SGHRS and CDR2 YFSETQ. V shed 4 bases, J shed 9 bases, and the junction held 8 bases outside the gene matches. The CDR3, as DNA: TGCGCCAGCAGCGCCCCGACTAGCGGGAGTACTGAGCAGTTCTTC. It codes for CASSAPTSGSTEQFF.

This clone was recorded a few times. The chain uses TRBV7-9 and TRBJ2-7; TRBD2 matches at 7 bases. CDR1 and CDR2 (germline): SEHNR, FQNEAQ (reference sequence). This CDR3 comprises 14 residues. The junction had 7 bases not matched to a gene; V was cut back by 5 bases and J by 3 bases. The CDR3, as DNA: TGTGCCAGCAGCCAACCGGGACTAAACTACGAGCAGTACTTC. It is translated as CASSQPGLNYEQYF.

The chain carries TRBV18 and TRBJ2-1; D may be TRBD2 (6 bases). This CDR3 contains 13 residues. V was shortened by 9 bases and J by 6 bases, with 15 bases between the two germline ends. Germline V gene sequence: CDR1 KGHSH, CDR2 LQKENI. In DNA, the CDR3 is TGTGCCAGTCGCTGGCGGGAAATCAATGAGCAGTTCTTC. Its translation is CASRWREINEQFF.